The present T cell receptor beta chain was sequenced within a study of Graves' ophthalmopathy and Graves' hyperthyroidism. Germline V CDR1 and CDR2: MGHDK, SYGVNS. Trimming cost V 1 base and J 6 bases, with 10 bases left between them. The CDR3 contains 14 residues. The sample holds one count of this clonotype. Amplification targeted the TCR beta CDR3 regions, with RNA transcripts as the source material. The authors performed first-round RT-PCR with HTBI primers and then a second-round multiplex PCR. TCRdb ran MiXCR on the multiplex PCR reads and lists one entry per CDR3 protein. Of 1 million to 1.3 million distinct CDR3 sequences listed, approximately 35% are singletons.

The V and J genes are TRBV25-1 and TRBJ1-5, with D hard to call. The TCR comes from an adult man with Graves' hyperthyroidism. Material: peripheral blood or thyroid tissue (not recorded which). The CDR3 region is CASSESQFGQPQHF. Written as DNA, the CDR3 is TGTGCCAGCAGTGAATCCCAATTCGGTCAGCCCCAGCATTTT.